Sequencing of this T cell receptor beta chain was carried out in a study of molecular identifiers for immune sequencing clone quantification. TCRdb re-analysed the PCR reads in MiXCR, keeping a single row per CDR3 protein. The repertoire holds under 650,000 distinct CDR3 sequences, with approximately 20% as singletons. Sorting was used to obtain naive CD8 T cells (CD8+CD4-CCR7+CD45RA+). The CDR3 extends over 16 amino acids. Trimming took off 6 bases at V and 0 bases at J, with 17 bases between the two ends. The receptor comes from a human donor in good health. Some libraries in this study had Jurkat cell RNA spiked in. The sample taken for sequencing was naive CD8+ T cells from blood, with Jurkat cell RNA spiked in. Subset described: FACS-sorted CD8+CD4-CCR7+CD45RA+ naive T cells. The gene calls are TRBV12-3 or TRBV12-4 and TRBJ1-2, with D uncertain. CDR3 coding DNA: TGTGCCAGCAGCCAAACCATGTACGAAGCTAACTATGGCTACACCTTC. Encoded protein: CASSQTMYEANYGYTF.